The rows below give T cell receptor beta chains drawn from one sample of a study of blood T cell repertoires in COVID-19. Data came from immunoSEQ multiplex PCR; TCRdb stores just in-frame clones and leaves some out. The sample lists about 170,000 clones, approximately 86% occurring once. The sequencing input was peripheral blood. Receptor source: an elderly woman with COVID-19, enrolled during active disease. The CDR3 runs from the conserved cysteine through the conserved F or W.

15	TRBV6-5	TRBJ2-3	CASRRQGPSTDTQYF
16	TRBV10-1	TRBJ2-1	CASSDRRGKAYNEQFF
16	TRBV6-5	TRBJ2-3	CASSFRSGASTDTQYF
17	TRBV7-9	TRBJ2-7	CASSTLPGQGSSYEQYF
13	TRBV7-9	TRBJ1-1	CASSPAGGAGAFF
18	TRBV19	TRBJ1-1	CASSIAQQGTKMNTEAFF
16	TRBV11-2	TRBJ1-1	CASSYRVSIMNTEAFF
15	TRBV5-1	TRBJ1-1	CASSLESEARTEAFF
12	TRBV2	TRBJ1-5	CASRAGDGPQHF
11	TRBV3-1/TRBV3-2	TRBJ2-7	CASSLHYEQYF
15	TRBV27	TRBJ1-6	CASSLSGGGISPLHF
15	TRBV6-5	TRBJ2-4	CASSPPGRAKNIQYF
13	TRBV7-6	TRBJ2-3	CASSFTSGDTQYF
13	TRBV20-1	TRBJ1-1	CSASQVGDTEAFF
15	TRBV5-6	TRBJ1-2	CASSPTGLSIYGYTF
17	TRBV5-1	TRBJ1-1	CASSLSVWEGANTEAFF
13	TRBV9	TRBJ1-5	CASSQTGVRPQHF
16	TRBV7-6	TRBJ2-2	CASSLGLTANTGELFF
10	TRBV20-1	TRBJ1-2	CRRGGDGYTF
14	TRBV5-1	TRBJ2-1	CASSSGQGDNEQFF
15	TRBV9	TRBJ1-3	CASSVGPFSGNTIYF
15	TRBV2	TRBJ2-7	CASTSRASGSYEQYF
14	TRBV2	TRBJ1-2	CASSVGTGVGGYTF
12	TRBV5-4	TRBJ1-2	CASNPGLGGYTF
15	TRBV6-5	TRBJ1-3	CASSYQGRSGNTIYF
12	TRBV12-3/TRBV12-4	TRBJ1-2	CASSLTGFGYTF
13	TRBV3-1/TRBV3-2	TRBJ1-2	CASSTGPGVGYTF
13	TRBV3-1/TRBV3-2	TRBJ1-1	CASSLRRNTEAFF
15	TRBV7-8	TRBJ1-3	CASSSRDRSGNTIYF
12	TRBV6-5	TRBJ1-4	CASRPAGEKLFF
13	TRBV9	TRBJ2-1	CASSGRVLDEQFF
14	TRBV3-1/TRBV3-2	TRBJ2-4	CASSHPTQGNIQYF
13	TRBV19	TRBJ1-1	CASTVRRATEAFF
15	TRBV5-1	TRBJ1-5	CASSSLGGGNQPQHF
14	TRBV7-2	TRBJ2-5	CASSLQRGEETQYF
15	TRBV5-4	TRBJ1-1	CASSRAVDMNTEAFF
15	TRBV6-1	TRBJ1-2	CASSEVSGAAEGYTF
15	TRBV15	TRBJ1-6	CATSGGVSGQSPLHF
16	TRBV5-1	TRBJ2-7	CASSWRGDRPFYEQYF
16	TRBV19	TRBJ1-2	CASSTLGGSRDYGYTF
12	TRBV12-3/TRBV12-4	TRBJ2-7	CASRGDRREQYF
14	TRBV6-5	TRBJ1-4	CASRAGTRNEKLFF
15	TRBV19	TRBJ2-2	CASSIDPRGTGELFF
17	TRBV29-1	TRBJ2-1	CSGRTSGRAGSYNEQFF
12	TRBV5-1	TRBJ1-2	CASSLTDYGYTF
13	TRBV7-3	TRBJ1-1	CASSLGQNTEAFF
15	TRBV11-1	TRBJ2-7	CASSPVTGGFHEQYF
14	TRBV27	TRBJ1-1	CASSPLSAGGEAFF
14	TRBV5-6	TRBJ2-7	CASSLGTGRNEQYF
13	TRBV7-9	TRBJ2-5	CASSLGTGETQYF
15	TRBV20-1	TRBJ2-5	CSASPGTGDEETQYF
14	TRBV19	TRBJ1-1	CASSSGGGRTEAFF
17	TRBV5-5	TRBJ1-4	CASSLGYGRGLAEKLFF
12	TRBV28	TRBJ2-7	CASKTLPREQYF
14	TRBV5-5	TRBJ1-5	CASSLHFSNQPQHF